Described below is a single T cell receptor beta chain sequence and its context. It has no known antigen specificity. No base quality values were provided; no much bigger clone lies one nucleotide off. The library was made by the immunoSEQ multiplex PCR assay. A mixture of 60 forward primers for TCR Vbeta segments and 13 reverse primers for TCR Jbeta segments was used in the multiplex PCR. The CDR3 region of rearranged TCR beta genes was amplified from genomic DNA with a multiplex PCR assay. On the Illumina HiSeq System, the amplified TCR beta libraries were sequenced as 87-base-pair reads. Under the source paper's analysis protocol: In a later analysis, some 80 million unique TCR beta chains were counted across the approximately 620 repertoires, and some 10 million of these chains were shared by at least two donors. Raw reads were error-corrected and collapsed into unique sequences by a nearest-neighbor algorithm in which closely related sequences were merged to remove PCR and sequencing errors. To assign V, D and J gene segments, CDR3 sequences were aligned to IMGT reference sequences. For a sequence to be retained, a match of at least six nucleotides to both a V gene segment and a J gene segment was required. A rearrangement was called productive if the CDR3 had no stop codons and remained in frame with V and J, and every other rearrangement was called non-productive. CDR3 was defined by IMGT convention, running from the second conserved V-encoded cysteine to the conserved J-encoded phenylalanine. In an earlier analysis of 550 to 650 of the donors, sequences lacking an unambiguous match to a single V gene segment were excluded. An earlier analysis of several hundred of the donors classified V segments as functional when productive rearrangements were above 56.7% and as segregating when the standard deviation between donors was above 5%. A statistical classification framework was built for diagnosing cytomegalovirus status from the catalog of TCR beta chain sequences. V and J gene assignment, in a later analysis, came from comparing TCR nucleotide sequences with IMGT/GENE-DB human TR gene sequences. In a later analysis, CDR3 sequences and most-parsimonious VDJ recombination scenarios were assigned using the TCRdist pipeline. A later analysis defined each TCR beta chain by its CDR3 amino acid sequence plus V-gene family, and excluded reads lacking a unique V-gene family. To address suspected cross-contamination and a sequencing artifact, a later analysis removed 592 highly shared, low-generation-probability nucleotide sequences. In a later analysis, a clonal expansion index for each public chain was calculated from normalized within-repertoire ranks of inferred template counts. In a later analysis, generation probabilities were computed using a VDJ recombination model fitted to out-of-frame rearrangements, and the results were checked against IGoR. In a later analysis, TCR-TCR, TCR-HLA and TCR-CMV co-occurrence was scored with hypergeometric tests, and a repertoire-size bias correction was applied to TCR pairs. To estimate false discovery rates, a later analysis permuted the HLA or CMV assignments 20 times. In a later analysis, co-occurring TCRs were grouped using DBSCAN, with TCRdist sequence similarity added in when clustering inside HLA-allele-positive subsets. Repertoires with fewer than 30,000 or more than 120,000 public chains, plus five repertoires with anomalous nucleotide sharing, were excluded from co-occurrence clustering. TCRdb holds this immuneACCESS table with in-frame rearrangements only. Some clones are missing; in checked studies, unresolved V genes explain under half, and the rest has no known cause. V, J and clone size are those of that table, while D and trimming were read from the DNA. In all, the sample holds around 110,000 clones, and around 60% of those were seen once. The ten largest make up nearly 9.5% of the sample.

These data originate in a study of cytomegalovirus exposure and HLA in healthy donors (dated by TCRdb to about 2017). In terms of the full investigation: An earlier analysis of fewer than 750 of the donors reported 276 Gb of sequence data and 117 million unique TCR beta sequences obtained from about 179 million T cells. Approximately 300 gigabases of sequencing data and approximately 91 million unique TCR sequences made up an early release that covered several hundred HLA-typed donors. Of the roughly 400 genotyped donors, 75% to 85% were placed in the genetic ancestry cluster associated with self-reported Caucasian donors. The aim of the study was to test whether cataloging public T cell receptors could identify signatures of past pathogen exposure. The study used immunosequencing to profile the T cell repertoires of approximately 690 subjects and linked those repertoires to cytomegalovirus serostatus. Along with the approximately 600-subject first cohort, a separate validation cohort of over 90 different subjects was used. To predict cytomegalovirus infection status, the study combined high-throughput TCR immunosequencing, statistical association of individual TCRs with disease status, and machine learning. To study patterns of TCR occurrence, a later analysis re-analyzed previously published TCR beta repertoires from 666 donors and added high-resolution HLA genotyping. Rather than using new phenotypic data, the later analysis identified candidate immune exposures from TCR beta sequences and from how often those sequences occurred across donors. An earlier analysis of some 500 of the donors applied high-throughput TCR beta sequencing to assess whether each TCR beta V gene segment acted as functional or pseudogenic. Donor age, sex, ethnicity and CMV serostatus were compiled alongside the repertoire data. A later genetic analysis took genome-wide SNP genotypes for about three fifths of the roughly 670 donors and used that subset as a discovery cohort. Every repertoire in the discovery cohort had been generated on one and the same sequencing platform. HLA typing included class I and class II loci at four-digit resolution. The number of typed donors differed by locus: about 629-630 for A, B, C, DRB1 and DQB1; 522 for DQA1; 606 for DPA1; and approximately 450 for DPB1. A handful of DR-DQ haplotypes were handled as single units for association and clustering because linkage in the cohort was strong. Among around 400 genotyped donors of the cohort, an average of around 250,000 unique TCR beta nucleotide sequences was sequenced per donor, of which 15% to 20% were non-productive.

From cysteine to phenylalanine, the CDR3 is 15 amino acids long. The CDR3 DNA has 45 bases and is translated from base 1. CDR1 and CDR2 (SNHLY, FYNNEI) derive from the germline V gene. V loses 3 bases, J loses 1 base, and the germline ends lie 12 bases apart. Beyond this particular receptor, the publication reports: CMV serostatus was the only immune exposure information available for the cohort. According to a later genetic analysis, donors in an Asian-associated ancestry cluster had fewer N-insertions in productive TCRs than the roughly 660-donor mean. Some IMGT-functional V segments, including TRBV6-2 and TRBV6-3, could not be told apart with the 87-base-pair reads, so those segments were excluded. Because some donors lacked HLA typing at each locus, the association tests relied only on the typed subset. The classifier was reported to diagnose cytomegalovirus status with high specificity and sensitivity in both the original cohort and the validation cohort. A few of the identified cytomegalovirus-associated TCR beta chains were confirmed in vitro to be specific for cytomegalovirus antigens. Assigning TCR associations to individual alleles was difficult when HLA alleles, especially DR and DQ, strongly co-occurred. A further reported finding was that TCR beta sequences accurately predicted the HLA-A and HLA-B alleles for most subjects in the first cohort. An earlier analysis of several hundred of the donors showed that most TCR beta V segments appeared in productive rearrangements either about 90% or about 30% of the time, which broadly matched IMGT annotations. Most TCR sequences were observed very rarely across donors, whereas some public TCRs were present in many individuals. A later analysis found that TCR association rates varied across HLA loci, with DRB1 alleles showing the most associated TCRs and HLA-C alleles the fewest. Specific HLA alleles were associated with around 18,000 TCR beta sequences at a false discovery rate of 0.05 in a later analysis. Correlated functional status among segregating V segments might reflect linkage disequilibrium, but an unknown experimental factor could not be ruled out. The study gave a list of some 150 TCR beta chains associated with cytomegalovirus. Roughly uniform sequencing depth across donors was assumed in presence/absence analyses, although this assumption may not hold. According to a later analysis, most CMV-associated TCR beta chains appeared to be HLA-restricted, and the HLA associations seemed to be driven largely by CMV exposure. Because counts were too low, approximately 18 rarely observed V segments, including chromosome 9 orphons, were excluded from the earlier analysis of fewer than 650 of the donors. In a later analysis, several top co-occurrence clusters were reported to appear linked to parvovirus B19, influenza, CMV and Epstein-Barr virus. An association between a missense DCLRE1C variant and V-gene and J-gene trimming of TCR beta chains was found in a later genetic analysis and replicated in an independent cohort. A cluster of highly shared sequence variants was judged likely to be a technical artifact of the sequencing pipeline. The cohort was sequenced for TCR beta chains only, and without alpha or paired-chain data the features that could be detected were limited. The authors suggested that the approach could potentially be extended to other disease states and immunological phenotypes. A later analysis found that HLA-associated TCR beta chains were more clonally expanded and had lower generation probabilities than equally common non-associated chains.

The cohort consisted of approximately 670 healthy bone marrow donors. All cohort members were sampled while nominally healthy, although unrecorded immune exposures were likely present. The donor was CMV seropositive and belonged to the group of 270 or so seropositive cohort members. Each donor provided a peripheral blood sample, and peripheral blood mononuclear cells were used for TCR beta sequencing. The Qiagen DNeasy Blood Extraction Kit was used to extract genomic DNA from the blood cell samples. The sequencing sample was made of PBMCs. Here the chain combines TRBV2 and TRBJ1-1; there is no confident call for the D gene. The sequence was collected from a woman aged 40 to 50 in good health and CMV-seropositive. The CDR3 region: CASSETLLRNTEAFF. The DNA reads TGTGCCAGCAGTGAGACACTCTTAAGGAACACTGAAGCTTTCTTT. Full variable domain (CDR3 extended with the reference TRBV2 and TRBJ1-1 proteins): EPEVTQTPSHQVTQMGQEVILRCVPISNHLYFYWYRQILGQKVEFLVSFYNNEISEKSEIFDDQFSVERPDGSNFTLKIRSTKLEDSAMYFCASSETLLRNTEAFFGQGTRLTVV.